This TCR beta chain originates from a study of graft-versus-host responses after intestinal transplantation. Study in general: Multivisceral, liver-intestinal, or isolated intestinal transplants were performed in recipients. All of the recipients had induction that used anti-thymocyte globulin, then tacrolimus and steroids for approximately 3 years. Overall study findings and caveats: Clonal ratios of graft-versus-host to host-versus-graft in allografts were high for patients exhibiting graft-donor T cell macrochimerism.

This clone was seen more than once but under ten times. The assay was immunoSEQ multiplex PCR, and TCRdb's table has in-frame clones only and misses some. The data hold roughly 18,000 clones, with 35% to 45% observed a single time. V lost 4 bases to trimming and J lost 0 bases, with 8 bases between them. The CDR3 contains 14 residues. CDR1 is MNHNS, CDR2 SASEGT, per germline. This chain uses TRBV6-1 with TRBJ2-3; D remains unclear. The starting material was alloreactive CD4+ T cells from a mixed lymphocyte reaction culture, obtained before intestinal transplant. Sample subset: CFSE-low proliferating T cells sorted from roughly six-day pre-transplant mixed lymphocyte reaction (GvH or HvG direction). This TCR came from a human patient who received an intestinal transplant. CDR3 coding DNA: TGTGCCAGCAGTGCCGGCGTGAGCACAGATACGCAGTATTTT. This encodes CASSAGVSTDTQYF.